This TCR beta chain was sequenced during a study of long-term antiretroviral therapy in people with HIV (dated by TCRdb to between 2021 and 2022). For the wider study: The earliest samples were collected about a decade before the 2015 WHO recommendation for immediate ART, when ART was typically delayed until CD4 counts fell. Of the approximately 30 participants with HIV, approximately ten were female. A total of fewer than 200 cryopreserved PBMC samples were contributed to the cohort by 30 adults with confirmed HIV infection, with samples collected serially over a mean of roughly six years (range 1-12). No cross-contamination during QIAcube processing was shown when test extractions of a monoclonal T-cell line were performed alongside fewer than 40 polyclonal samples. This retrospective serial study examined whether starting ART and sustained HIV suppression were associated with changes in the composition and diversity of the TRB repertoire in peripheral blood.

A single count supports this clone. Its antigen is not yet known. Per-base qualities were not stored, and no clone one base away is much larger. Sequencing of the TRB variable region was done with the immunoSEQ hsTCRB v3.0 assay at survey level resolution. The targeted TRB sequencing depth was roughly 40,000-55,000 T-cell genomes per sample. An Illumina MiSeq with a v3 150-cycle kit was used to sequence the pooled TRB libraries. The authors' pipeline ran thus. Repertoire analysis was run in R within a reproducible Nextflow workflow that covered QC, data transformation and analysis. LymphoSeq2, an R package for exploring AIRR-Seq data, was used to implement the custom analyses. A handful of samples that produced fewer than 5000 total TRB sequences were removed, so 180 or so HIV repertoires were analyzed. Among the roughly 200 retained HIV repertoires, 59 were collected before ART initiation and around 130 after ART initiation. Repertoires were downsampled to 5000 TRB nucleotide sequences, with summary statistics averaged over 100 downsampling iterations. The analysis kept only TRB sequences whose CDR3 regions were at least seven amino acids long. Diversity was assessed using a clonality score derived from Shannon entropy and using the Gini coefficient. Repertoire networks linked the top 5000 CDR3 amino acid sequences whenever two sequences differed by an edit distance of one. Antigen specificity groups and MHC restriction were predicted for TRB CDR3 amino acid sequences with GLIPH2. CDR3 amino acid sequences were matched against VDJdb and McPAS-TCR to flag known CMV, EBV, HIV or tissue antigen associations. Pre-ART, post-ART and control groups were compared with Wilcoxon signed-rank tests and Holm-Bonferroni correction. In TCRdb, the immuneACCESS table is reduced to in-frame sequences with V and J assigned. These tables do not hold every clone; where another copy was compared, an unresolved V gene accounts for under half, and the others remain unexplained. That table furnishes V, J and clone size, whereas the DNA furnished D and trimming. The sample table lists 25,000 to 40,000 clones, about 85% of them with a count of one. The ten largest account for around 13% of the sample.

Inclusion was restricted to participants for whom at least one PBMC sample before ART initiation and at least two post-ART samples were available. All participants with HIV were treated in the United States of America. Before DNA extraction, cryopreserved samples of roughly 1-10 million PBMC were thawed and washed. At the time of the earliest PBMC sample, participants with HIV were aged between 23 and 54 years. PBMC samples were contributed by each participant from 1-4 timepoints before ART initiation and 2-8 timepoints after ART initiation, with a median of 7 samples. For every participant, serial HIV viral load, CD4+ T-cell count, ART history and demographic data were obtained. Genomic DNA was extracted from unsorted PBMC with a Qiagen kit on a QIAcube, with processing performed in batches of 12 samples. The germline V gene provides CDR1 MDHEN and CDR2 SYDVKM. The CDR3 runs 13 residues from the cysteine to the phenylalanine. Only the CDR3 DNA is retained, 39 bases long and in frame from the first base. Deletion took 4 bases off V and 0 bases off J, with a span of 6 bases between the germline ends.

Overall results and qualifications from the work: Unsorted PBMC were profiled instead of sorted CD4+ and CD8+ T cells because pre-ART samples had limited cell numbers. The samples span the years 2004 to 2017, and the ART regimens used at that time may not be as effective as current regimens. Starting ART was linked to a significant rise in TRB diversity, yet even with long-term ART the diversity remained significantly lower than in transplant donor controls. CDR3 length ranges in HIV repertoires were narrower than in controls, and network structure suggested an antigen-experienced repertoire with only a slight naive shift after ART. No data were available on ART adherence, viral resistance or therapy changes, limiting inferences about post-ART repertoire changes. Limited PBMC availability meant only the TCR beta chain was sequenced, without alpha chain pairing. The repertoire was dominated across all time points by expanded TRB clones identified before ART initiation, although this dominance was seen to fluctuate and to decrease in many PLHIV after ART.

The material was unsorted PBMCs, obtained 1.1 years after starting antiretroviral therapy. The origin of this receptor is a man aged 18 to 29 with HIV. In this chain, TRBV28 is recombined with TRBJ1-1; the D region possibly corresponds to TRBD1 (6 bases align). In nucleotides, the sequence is TGTGCCAGCAGTTACAGGGTGAACACTGAAGCTTTCTTT. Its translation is CASSYRVNTEAFF.